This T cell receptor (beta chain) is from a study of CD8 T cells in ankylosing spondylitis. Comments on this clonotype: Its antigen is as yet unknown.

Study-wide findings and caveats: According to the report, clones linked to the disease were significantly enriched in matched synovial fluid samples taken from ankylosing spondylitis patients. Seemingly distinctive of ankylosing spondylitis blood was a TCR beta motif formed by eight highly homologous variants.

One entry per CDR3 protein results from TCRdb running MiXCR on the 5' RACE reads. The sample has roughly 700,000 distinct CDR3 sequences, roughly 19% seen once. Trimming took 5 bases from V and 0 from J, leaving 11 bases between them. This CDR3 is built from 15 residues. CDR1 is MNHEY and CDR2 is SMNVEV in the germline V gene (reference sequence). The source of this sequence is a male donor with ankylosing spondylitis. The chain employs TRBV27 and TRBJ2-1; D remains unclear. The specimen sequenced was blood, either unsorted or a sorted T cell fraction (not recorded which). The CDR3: CASSVGAVSYNEQFF. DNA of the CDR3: TGTGCCAGCAGTGTCGGCGCTGTCTCCTACAATGAGCAGTTCTTC.